This T cell receptor beta chain was documented in a study of T cells in Graves' hyperthyroidism and ophthalmopathy. Researchers barred patients who had uncontrolled infection, other autoimmune disease, pregnancy or lactation. Fresh peripheral blood, 7.5 to 10 ml, yielded the PBMCs. From RNA transcripts, TCR beta CDR3 regions were amplified. First-round RT-PCR with HTBI primers amplified the TCR CDR3 region. One entry per CDR3 protein, called by TCRdb with MiXCR from the multiplex PCR reads. The sample consists of some 420,000 distinct CDR3 sequences, roughly an eighth of them appearing once. Points from the study as a whole: Ophthalmopathy, which appeared later, was predicted by the model a median 6.5 months before onset.

After removal of 7 bases from V and 4 bases from J, the junction contained 2 bases not matched to a gene. The CDR3 totals 13 residues. Germline V gene lookup returns CDR1 ENHRY and CDR2 SYGVKD. This clonotype was picked up many times. Antigen: not known. Sequencing was done on a sample of blood. The chain is built from TRBV10-3 and TRBJ1-1, with 11 bases that match TRBD1. The origin of this receptor is a young woman with Graves' hyperthyroidism. CDR3 DNA sequence: TGTGCCATCAAGGGACAGGGGGGCACTGAAGCTTTCTTT. It is translated as CAIKGQGGTEAFF.